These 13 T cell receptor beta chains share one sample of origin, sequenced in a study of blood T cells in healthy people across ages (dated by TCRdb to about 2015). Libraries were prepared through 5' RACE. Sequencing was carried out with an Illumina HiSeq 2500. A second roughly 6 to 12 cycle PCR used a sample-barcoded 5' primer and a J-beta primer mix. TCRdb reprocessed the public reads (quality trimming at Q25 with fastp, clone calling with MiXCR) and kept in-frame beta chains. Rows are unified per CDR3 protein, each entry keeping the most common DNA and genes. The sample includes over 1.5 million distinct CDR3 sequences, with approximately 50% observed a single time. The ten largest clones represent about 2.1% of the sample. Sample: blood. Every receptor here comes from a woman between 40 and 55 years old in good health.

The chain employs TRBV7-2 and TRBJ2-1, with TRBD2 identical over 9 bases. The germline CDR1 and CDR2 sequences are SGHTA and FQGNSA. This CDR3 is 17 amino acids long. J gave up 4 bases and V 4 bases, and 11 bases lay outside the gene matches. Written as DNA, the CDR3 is TGTGCCAGCAGCTCCGGGAGGGCGGGGGGGCCATACAATGAGCAGTTCTTC. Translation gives CASSSGRAGGPYNEQFF.

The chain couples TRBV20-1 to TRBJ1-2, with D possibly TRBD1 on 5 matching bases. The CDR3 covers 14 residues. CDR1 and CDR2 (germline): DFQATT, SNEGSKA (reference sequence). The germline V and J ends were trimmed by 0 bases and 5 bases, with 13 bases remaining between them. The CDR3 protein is CSARDGGNLYGYTF. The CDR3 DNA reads TGCAGTGCTAGAGATGGGGGGAACCTATATGGCTACACCTTC.

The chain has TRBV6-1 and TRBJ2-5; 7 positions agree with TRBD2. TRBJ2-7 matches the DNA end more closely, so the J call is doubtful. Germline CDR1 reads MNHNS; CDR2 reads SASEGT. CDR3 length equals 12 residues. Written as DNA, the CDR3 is TGTGCCAGCATGGGGAGGGGCTACGAGCAGTACTTC. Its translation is CASMGRGYEQYF.

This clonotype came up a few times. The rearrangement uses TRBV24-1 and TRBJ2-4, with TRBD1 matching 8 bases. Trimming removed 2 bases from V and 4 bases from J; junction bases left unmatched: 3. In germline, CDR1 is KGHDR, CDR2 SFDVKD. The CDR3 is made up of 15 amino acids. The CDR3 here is CATSDSGGGKNIQYF. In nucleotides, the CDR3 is TGTGCCACCAGTGATTCAGGGGGCGGAAAAAACATTCAGTACTTC.

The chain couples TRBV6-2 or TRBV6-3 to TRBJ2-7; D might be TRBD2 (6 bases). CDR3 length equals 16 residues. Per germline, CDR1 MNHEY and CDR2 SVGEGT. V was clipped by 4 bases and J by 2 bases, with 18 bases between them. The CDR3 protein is CASSSGTHTWPYEQYF. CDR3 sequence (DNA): TGTGCCAGCAGTTCAGGGACTCATACTTGGCCCTACGAGCAGTACTTC.

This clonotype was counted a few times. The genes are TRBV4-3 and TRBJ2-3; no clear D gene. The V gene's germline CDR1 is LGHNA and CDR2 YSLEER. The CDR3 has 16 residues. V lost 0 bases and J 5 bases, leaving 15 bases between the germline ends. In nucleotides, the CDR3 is TGCGCCAGCAGCCAAGATAGAGTTGGGAAGTTAGATACGCAGTATTTT. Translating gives CASSQDRVGKLDTQYF.

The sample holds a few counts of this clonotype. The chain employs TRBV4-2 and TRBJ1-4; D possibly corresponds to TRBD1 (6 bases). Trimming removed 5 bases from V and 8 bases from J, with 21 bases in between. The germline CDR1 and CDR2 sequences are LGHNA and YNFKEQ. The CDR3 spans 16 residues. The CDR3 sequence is CASSVVSAQGGEKLFF. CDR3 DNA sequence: TGTGCCAGCAGCGTCGTTTCGGCACAGGGAGGGGAAAAACTGTTTTTT.

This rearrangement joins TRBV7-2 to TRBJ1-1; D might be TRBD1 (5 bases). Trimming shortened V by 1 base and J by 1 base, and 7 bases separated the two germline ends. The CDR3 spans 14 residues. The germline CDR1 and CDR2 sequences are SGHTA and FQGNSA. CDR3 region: CASSLGRENTEAFF. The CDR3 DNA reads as TGTGCCAGCAGCTTAGGCAGGGAGAACACTGAAGCTTTCTTT.

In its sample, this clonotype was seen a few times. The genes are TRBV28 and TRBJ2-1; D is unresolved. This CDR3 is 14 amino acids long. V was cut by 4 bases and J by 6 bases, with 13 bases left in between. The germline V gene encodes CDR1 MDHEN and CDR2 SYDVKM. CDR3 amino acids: CASSYPINPNEQFF. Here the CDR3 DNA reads TGTGCCAGCAGTTACCCGATCAATCCCAATGAGCAGTTCTTC.

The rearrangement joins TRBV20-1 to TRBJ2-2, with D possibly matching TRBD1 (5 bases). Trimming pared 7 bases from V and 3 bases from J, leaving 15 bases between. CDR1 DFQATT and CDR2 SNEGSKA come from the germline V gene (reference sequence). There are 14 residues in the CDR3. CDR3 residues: CSVNPIRDTGELFF. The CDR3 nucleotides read TGCAGTGTCAACCCGATCAGGGACACCGGGGAGCTGTTTTTT.

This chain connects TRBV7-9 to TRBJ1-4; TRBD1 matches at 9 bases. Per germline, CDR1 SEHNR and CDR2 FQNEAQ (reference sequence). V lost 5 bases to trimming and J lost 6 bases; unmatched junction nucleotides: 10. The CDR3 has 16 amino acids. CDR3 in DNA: TGTGCCAGCAGCCGAGCTACAGGGGGCGCGGATGAAAAACTGTTTTTT. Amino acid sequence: CASSRATGGADEKLFF.

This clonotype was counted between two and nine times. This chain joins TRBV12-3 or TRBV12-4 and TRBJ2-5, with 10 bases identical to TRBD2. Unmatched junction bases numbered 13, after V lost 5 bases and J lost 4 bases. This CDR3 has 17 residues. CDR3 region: CASSTTSGSPFGETQYF. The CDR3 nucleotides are TGTGCCAGCAGTACGACTAGCGGGTCCCCCTTCGGAGAGACCCAGTACTTC.

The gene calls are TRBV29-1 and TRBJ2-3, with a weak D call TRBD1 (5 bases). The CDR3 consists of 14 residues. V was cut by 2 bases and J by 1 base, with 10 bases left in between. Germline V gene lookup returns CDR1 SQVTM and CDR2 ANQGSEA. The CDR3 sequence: CSVELDTRTDTQYF. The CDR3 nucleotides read TGCAGCGTTGAATTGGACACCCGCACAGATACGCAGTATTTT.